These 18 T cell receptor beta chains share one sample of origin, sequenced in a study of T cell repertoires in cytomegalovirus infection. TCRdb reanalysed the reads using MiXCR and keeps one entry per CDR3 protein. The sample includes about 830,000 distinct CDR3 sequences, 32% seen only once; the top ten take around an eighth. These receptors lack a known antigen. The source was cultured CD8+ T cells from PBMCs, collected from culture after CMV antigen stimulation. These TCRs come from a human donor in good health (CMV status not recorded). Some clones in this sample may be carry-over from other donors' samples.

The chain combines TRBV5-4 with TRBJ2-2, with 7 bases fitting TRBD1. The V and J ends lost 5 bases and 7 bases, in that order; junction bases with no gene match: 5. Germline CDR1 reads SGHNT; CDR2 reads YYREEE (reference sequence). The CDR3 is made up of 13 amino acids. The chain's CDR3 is CASREGAGGELFF. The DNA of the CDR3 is TGTGCCAGCAGAGAGGGGGCGGGCGGGGAGCTGTTTTTT.

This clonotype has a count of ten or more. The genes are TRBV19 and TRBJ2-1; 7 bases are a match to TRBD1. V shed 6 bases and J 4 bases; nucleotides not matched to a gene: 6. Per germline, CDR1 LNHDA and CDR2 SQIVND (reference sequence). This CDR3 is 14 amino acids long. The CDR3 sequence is CASRKTGWYNEQFF. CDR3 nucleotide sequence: TGTGCCAGTAGAAAGACAGGGTGGTACAATGAGCAGTTCTTC.

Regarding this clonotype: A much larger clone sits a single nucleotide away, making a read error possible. The CDR3 loop is CTSSSLPGGSTGELFF. The CDR3 DNA reads as TGTACCAGCAGCTCCTTACCAGGGGGCAGCACCGGGGAGCTGTTTTTT. The chain couples TRBV7-2 to TRBJ2-2, with 8 bases matching TRBD1. The CDR3 has 16 amino acids. CDR1 and CDR2 (germline): SGHTA, FQGNSA. The ends lost 4 bases at V and 4 bases at J; junction bases unmatched: 8.

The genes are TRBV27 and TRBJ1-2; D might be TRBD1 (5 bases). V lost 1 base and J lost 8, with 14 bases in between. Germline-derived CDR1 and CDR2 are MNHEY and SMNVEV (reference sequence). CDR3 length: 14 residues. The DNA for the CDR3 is TGTGCCAGCAGTTTATTGGGAGCAGGGCACGGCTACACCTTC. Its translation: CASSLLGAGHGYTF.

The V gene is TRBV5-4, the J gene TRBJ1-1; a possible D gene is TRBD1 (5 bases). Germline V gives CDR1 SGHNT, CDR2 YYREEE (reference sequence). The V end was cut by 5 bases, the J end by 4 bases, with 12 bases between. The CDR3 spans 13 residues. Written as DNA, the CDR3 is TGTGCCAGCAGTACAGGAGACGGCACTGAAGCTTTCTTT. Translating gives CASSTGDGTEAFF.

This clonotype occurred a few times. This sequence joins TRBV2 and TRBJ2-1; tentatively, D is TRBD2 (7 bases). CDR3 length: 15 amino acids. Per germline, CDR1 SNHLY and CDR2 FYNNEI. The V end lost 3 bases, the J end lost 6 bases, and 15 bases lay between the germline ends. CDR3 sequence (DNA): TGTGCCAGCAGTGATCCGGGGGGCAGGGGCAATGAGCAGTTCTTC. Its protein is CASSDPGGRGNEQFF.

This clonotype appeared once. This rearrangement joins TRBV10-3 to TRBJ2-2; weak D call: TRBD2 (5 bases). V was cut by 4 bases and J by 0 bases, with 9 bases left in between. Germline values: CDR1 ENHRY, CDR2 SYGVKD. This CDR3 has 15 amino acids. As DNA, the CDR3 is TGTGCCATCAGTGTGGGAGCGGCGAACACCGGGGAGCTGTTTTTT. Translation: CAISVGAANTGELFF.

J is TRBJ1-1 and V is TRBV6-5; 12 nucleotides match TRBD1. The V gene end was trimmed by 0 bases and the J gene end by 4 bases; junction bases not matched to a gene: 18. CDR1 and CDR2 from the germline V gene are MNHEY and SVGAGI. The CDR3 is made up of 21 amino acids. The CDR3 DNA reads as TGTGCCAGCAGTTACTCCTGGGACAGGGGGCGCATATCTCTAATTGGCACTGAAGCTTTCTTT. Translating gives CASSYSWDRGRISLIGTEAFF.

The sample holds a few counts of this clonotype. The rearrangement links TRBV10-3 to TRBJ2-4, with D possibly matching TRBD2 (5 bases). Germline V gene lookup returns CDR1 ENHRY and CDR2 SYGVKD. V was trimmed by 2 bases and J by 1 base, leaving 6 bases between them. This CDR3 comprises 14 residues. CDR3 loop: CAISETGAKNIQYF. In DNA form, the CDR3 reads TGTGCCATCAGTGAGACGGGGGCCAAAAACATTCAGTACTTC.

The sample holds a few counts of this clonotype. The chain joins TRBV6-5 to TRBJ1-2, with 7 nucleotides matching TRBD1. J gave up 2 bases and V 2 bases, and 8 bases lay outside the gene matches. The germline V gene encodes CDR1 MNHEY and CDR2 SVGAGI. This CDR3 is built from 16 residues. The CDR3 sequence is CASSYEAQGQNYGYTF. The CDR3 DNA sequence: TGTGCCAGCAGTTACGAGGCACAGGGACAGAACTATGGCTACACCTTC.

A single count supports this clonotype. In DNA form, the CDR3 reads TGTGCCAGCAGTTTGGGGGGACAGGGGTTTAGCCCTTTTTACGAGCAGTACTTC. As protein: CASSLGGQGFSPFYEQYF. V and J are TRBV12-3 or TRBV12-4 and TRBJ2-7; 10 nucleotides align to TRBD1. The CDR3 runs to 18 residues. V shed 3 bases, J shed 4 bases, and the junction held 15 bases outside the gene matches.

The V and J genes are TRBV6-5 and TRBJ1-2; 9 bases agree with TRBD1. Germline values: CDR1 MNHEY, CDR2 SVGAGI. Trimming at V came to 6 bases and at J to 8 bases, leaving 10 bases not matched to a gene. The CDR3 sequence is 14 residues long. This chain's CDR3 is CASSLGQGQMGYTF. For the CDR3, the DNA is TGTGCCAGCAGCCTAGGACAGGGGCAGATGGGCTACACCTTC.

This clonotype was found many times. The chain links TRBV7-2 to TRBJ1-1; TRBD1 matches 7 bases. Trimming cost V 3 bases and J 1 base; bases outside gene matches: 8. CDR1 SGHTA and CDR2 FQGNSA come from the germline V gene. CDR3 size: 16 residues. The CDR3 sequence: CASSFEGARGNTEAFF. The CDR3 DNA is TGTGCCAGCAGCTTCGAGGGGGCTCGTGGGAACACTGAAGCTTTCTTT.

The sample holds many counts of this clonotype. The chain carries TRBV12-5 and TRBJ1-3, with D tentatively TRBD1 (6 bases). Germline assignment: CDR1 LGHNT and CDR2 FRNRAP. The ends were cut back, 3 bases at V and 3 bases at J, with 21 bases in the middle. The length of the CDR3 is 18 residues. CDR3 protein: CASGFTGSGGEIGNTIYF. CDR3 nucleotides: TGTGCTAGTGGTTTTACAGGGTCGGGGGGCGAGATTGGAAACACCATATATTTT. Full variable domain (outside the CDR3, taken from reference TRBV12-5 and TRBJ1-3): DARVTQTPRHKVTEMGQEVTMRCQPILGHNTVFWYRQTMMQGLELLAYFRNRAPLDDSGMPKDRFSAEMPDATLATLKIQPSEPRDSAVYFCASGFTGSGGEIGNTIYFGEGSWLTVV.

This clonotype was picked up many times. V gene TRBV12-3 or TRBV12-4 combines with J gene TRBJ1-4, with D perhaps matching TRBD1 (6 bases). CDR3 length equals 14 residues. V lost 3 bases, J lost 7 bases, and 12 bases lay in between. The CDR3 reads CASSFGGLGEKLFF. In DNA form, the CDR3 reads TGTGCCAGCAGTTTCGGGGGGCTGGGTGAAAAACTGTTTTTT.

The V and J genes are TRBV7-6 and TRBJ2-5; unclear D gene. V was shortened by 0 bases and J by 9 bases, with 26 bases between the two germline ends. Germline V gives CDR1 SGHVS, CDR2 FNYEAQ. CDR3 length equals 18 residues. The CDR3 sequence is CASSLAGRLVVPKQAQYF. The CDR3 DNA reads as TGTGCCAGCAGCTTAGCCGGCAGACTTGTCGTCCCAAAGCAGGCCCAGTACTTC.

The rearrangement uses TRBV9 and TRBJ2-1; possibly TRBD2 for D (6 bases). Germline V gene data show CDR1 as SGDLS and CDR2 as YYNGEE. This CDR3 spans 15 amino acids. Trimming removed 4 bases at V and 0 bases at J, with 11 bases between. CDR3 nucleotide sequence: TGTGCCAGCAGCTCAAAGGGAGGCTCCTACAATGAGCAGTTCTTC. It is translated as CASSSKGGSYNEQFF.

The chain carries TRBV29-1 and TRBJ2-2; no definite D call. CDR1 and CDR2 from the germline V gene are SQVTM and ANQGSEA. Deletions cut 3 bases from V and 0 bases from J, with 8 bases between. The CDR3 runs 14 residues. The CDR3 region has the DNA TGCAGCGTTGATTCGGACCCGAACACCGGGGAGCTGTTTTTT. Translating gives CSVDSDPNTGELFF.